The entry below gives a single T cell receptor beta chain sequence along with its context. Its target is not known. Focal radiation and CTLA-4 blockade (ipilimumab) were tested in chemo-refractory metastatic non-small-cell lung cancer patients. TCRdb keeps only in-frame clones here, not all; method: immunoSEQ multiplex PCR. The sample records about 82,000 clones, about 78% being singletons. Per the germline V gene, CDR1 is PRHDT and CDR2 is FYEKMQ (reference sequence). V lost 9 bases and J lost 1; bases outside the gene matches: 8. The CDR3 covers 15 residues. This entry comes from a study of radiotherapy plus CTLA-4 blockade in lung cancer. Notes on the study in general: Early shifts in blood T cell clones, with interferon-beta, reportedly predicted response best. Clones derived from tumor TCRs expanded in blood after radiotherapy plus ipilimumab.

Here the sequenced sample was peripheral blood, taken from a patient treated with radiotherapy plus ipilimumab. This clonotype was obtained from a human donor with non-small cell lung cancer that progressed on radiotherapy plus ipilimumab. V usage is TRBV13 and J usage is TRBJ2-2; TRBD1 matches 7 bases. The CDR3 coding sequence is TGTGCCAGTAGGGGGACAGTCGAGAACACCGGGGAGCTGTTTTTT. Translating it yields CASRGTVENTGELFF.